This is a list of T cell receptor beta chains from one sample in a study of cytomegalovirus exposure and HLA in healthy donors. Clones were read by immunoSEQ multiplex PCR, and TCRdb kept only the in-frame ones, dropping some. The sample carries approximately 150,000 clones, approximately 77% recorded once. Input material: PBMCs. The receptors shown here come from a male donor in good health and CMV-seropositive. Both conserved end residues are part of each CDR3. The D gene is left open where the match is weak. Only part of the rows carry a size: once, few, many, or a class if the clone is expanded.

size | D | length | J | V | DNA | CDR3
. | . | 15 | TRBJ1-2 | TRBV9 | TGTGCCAGCAGCGGAGACATCAAGGGGCTCTATGGCTACACCTTC | CASSGDIKGLYGYTF
once | TRBD1 | 15 | TRBJ1-4 | TRBV5-1 | TGCGCCAGCAGCCTCGCGACAGGGACTAATGAAAAACTGTTTTTT | CASSLATGTNEKLFF
. | TRBD2 | 13 | TRBJ2-1 | TRBV2 | TGTGCCAGTAGCGGGCGCTGGGACAATGAGCAGTTCTTC | CASSGRWDNEQFF
. | . | 15 | TRBJ2-3 | TRBV6-5 | TGTGCCAGCAGGATTAACTCTCCTGGCACAGATACGCAGTATTTT | CASRINSPGTDTQYF
few | TRBD2 | 15 | TRBJ2-3 | TRBV5-1 | TGCGCCAGCAGCTTGGGACTAGCGGGGGCGACTGTGCAGTATTTT | CASSLGLAGATVQYF
. | TRBD1 | 17 | TRBJ2-7 | TRBV11-2 | TGTGCCAGCAGCCCTCGCAAGCGGACAGGGGGTTCCTACGAGCAGTACTTC | CASSPRKRTGGSYEQYF
. | . | 14 | TRBJ2-7 | TRBV2 | TGTGCCAGCAGTCGACAGCTAAGCTCCTACGAGCAGTACTTC | CASSRQLSSYEQYF
. | TRBD2 | 16 | TRBJ2-3 | TRBV5-1 | TGCGCCAGCAGTCCACTAGCGGGGGGGCCTCGAGATACGCAGTATTTT | CASSPLAGGPRDTQYF
. | TRBD1 | 15 | TRBJ1-6 | TRBV6-1 | TGTGCCAGCAGATCGGACAGGGGCGGTAATTCACCCCTCCACTTT | CASRSDRGGNSPLHF
few | TRBD1 | 14 | TRBJ1-5 | TRBV2 | TGTGCCAGCAGTCTCGACAGGGGGCATCAGCCCCAGCATTTT | CASSLDRGHQPQHF
. | TRBD1 | 13 | TRBJ1-1 | TRBV5-1 | TGCGCCAGCAGCCTTACAGGGGCCACTGAAGCTTTCTTT | CASSLTGATEAFF
few | . | 14 | TRBJ1-2 | TRBV5-5 | TGTGCCAGCACCCTGGGGGAGGGGGGGGCCGGCTACACCTTC | CASTLGEGGAGYTF
. | . | 16 | TRBJ1-4 | TRBV6-5 | TGTGCCAGCAGTTACTCCGGAGGGGTTTCTAATGAAAAACTGTTTTTT | CASSYSGGVSNEKLFF
. | . | 16 | TRBJ2-7 | TRBV1 | TGCACCAGCAGCCAAGAAAGCCAGCGGGGGACCTACGAGCAGTACTTC | CTSSQESQRGTYEQYF
. | TRBD2 | 16 | TRBJ2-3 | TRBV7-3 | TGTGCCAGCAGCTTAGGACTAGCGGGGGGGCGTGATACGCAGTATTTT | CASSLGLAGGRDTQYF
. | TRBD2 | 16 | TRBJ2-1 | TRBV12-5 | TGTGCTAGTGGTTTGCCTCTAGCGGGGGGTGGGTATGAGCAGTTCTTC | CASGLPLAGGGYEQFF
. | TRBD1 | 16 | TRBJ1-6 | TRBV27 | TGTGCCAGCAGTGCGGGACAGGTTTCCTATAATTCACCCCTCCACTTT | CASSAGQVSYNSPLHF
. | . | 11 | TRBJ2-7 | TRBV10-3 | TGTGCCATCAGTCCGGGATACGAGCAGTACTTC | CAISPGYEQYF
. | TRBD1 | 13 | TRBJ1-2 | TRBV6-1 | TGTGCCAGCAGGGCGGGGACAGACTATGGCTACACCTTC | CASRAGTDYGYTF
few | . | 14 | TRBJ1-1 | TRBV5-6 | TGTGCCAGCAGCTTAGGCGGTGGGAACACTGAAGCTTTCTTT | CASSLGGGNTEAFF
. | TRBD2 | 15 | TRBJ2-7 | TRBV7-2 | TGTGCCAGCAGCCCGAAGCGGGAATCTACCTACGAGCAGTACTTC | CASSPKRESTYEQYF
few | . | 14 | TRBJ1-5 | TRBV5-6 | TGTGCCAGCAGCTTGGGGCAGGGTGCTCAGCCCCAGCATTTT | CASSLGQGAQPQHF
. | TRBD2 | 16 | TRBJ2-3 | TRBV27 | TGTGCCAGCAGCTGGACTAGCGGGGGTCTCACAGATACGCAGTATTTT | CASSWTSGGLTDTQYF
. | TRBD1 | 15 | TRBJ1-2 | TRBV2 | TGTGCCAGCAAACCGGGGACAGGCCTTAACTATGGCTACACCTTC | CASKPGTGLNYGYTF
. | . | 13 | TRBJ2-7 | TRBV15 | TGTGCCACCAGCAGAGATCGGGGCTACGAGCAGTACTTC | CATSRDRGYEQYF
. | TRBD1 | 12 | TRBJ1-1 | TRBV29-1 | TGCAGCGTGCAGACAGGGCTGACTGAAGCTTTCTTT | CSVQTGLTEAFF
few | TRBD1 | 16 | TRBJ1-2 | TRBV6-5 | TGTGCCAGCAGTTACTCACCGGGACAGACCTTCTATGGCTACACCTTC | CASSYSPGQTFYGYTF